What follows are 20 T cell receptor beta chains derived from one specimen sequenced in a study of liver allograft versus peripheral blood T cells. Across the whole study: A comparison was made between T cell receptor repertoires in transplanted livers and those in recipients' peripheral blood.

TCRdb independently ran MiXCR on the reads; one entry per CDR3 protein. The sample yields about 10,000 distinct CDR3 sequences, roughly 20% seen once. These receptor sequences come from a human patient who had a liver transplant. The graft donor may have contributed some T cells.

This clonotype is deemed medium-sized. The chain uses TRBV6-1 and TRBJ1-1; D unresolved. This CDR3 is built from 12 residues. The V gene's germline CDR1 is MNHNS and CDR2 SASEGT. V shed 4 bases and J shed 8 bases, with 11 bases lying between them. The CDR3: CASSVGLLEAFF. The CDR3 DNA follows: TGTGCCAGCAGTGTCGGACTGCTAGAAGCTTTCTTT.

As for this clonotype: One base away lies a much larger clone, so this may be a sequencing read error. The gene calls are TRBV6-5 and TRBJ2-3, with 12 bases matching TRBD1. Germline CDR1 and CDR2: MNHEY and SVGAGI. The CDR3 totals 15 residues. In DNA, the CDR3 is TGTGCCAGCAGAGTCGGGACAGGGGGCACAGATACGCAGAATTTT. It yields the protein CASRVGTGGTDTQNF.

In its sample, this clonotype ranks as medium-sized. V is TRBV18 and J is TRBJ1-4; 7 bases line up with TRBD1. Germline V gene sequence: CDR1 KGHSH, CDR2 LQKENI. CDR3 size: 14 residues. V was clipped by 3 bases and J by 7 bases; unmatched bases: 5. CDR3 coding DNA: TGTGCCAGCTCACCCGGCAGGGGGAGTGAAAAACTGTTTTTT. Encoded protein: CASSPGRGSEKLFF.

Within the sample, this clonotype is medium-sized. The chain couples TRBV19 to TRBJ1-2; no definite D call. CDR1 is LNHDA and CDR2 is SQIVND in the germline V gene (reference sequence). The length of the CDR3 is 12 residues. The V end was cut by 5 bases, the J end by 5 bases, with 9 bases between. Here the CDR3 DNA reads TGTGCCAGTAGTCACACAGATTATGGCTACACCTTC. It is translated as CASSHTDYGYTF.

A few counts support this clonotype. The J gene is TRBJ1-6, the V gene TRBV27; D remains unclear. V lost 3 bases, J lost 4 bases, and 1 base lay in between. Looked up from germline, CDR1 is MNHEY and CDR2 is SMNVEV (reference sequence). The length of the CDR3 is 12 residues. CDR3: CASSFYNSPLHF. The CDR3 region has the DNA TGTGCCAGCAGTTTTTATAATTCACCCCTCCACTTT.

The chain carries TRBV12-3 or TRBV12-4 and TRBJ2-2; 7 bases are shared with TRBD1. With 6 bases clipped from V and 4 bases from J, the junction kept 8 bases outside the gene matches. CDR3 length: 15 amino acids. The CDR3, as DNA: TGTGCCAGCAGGCCCGGGACAGACCTCACCGGGGAGCTGTTTTTT. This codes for CASRPGTDLTGELFF.

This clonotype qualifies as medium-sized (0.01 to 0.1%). CDR3 amino acids: CASSITGEQIADTQYF. As DNA, the CDR3 is TGTGCCAGTAGTATTACCGGGGAACAGATCGCGGATACGCAGTATTTT. The V gene is TRBV19, the J gene TRBJ2-3; possibly TRBD2 for D (5 bases). This CDR3 is built from 16 residues. Trimming cost V 3 bases and J 6 bases, with 19 bases left between them. Germline V gene sequence: CDR1 LNHDA, CDR2 SQIVND (reference sequence).

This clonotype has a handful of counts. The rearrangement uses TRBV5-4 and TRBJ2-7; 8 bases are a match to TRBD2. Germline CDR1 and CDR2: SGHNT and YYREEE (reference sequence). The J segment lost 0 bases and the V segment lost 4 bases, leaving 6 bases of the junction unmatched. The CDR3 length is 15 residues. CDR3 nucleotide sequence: TGTGCCAGCAGCCTTGTACTAGCGGCCTCCTACGAGCAGTACTTC. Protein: CASSLVLAASYEQYF. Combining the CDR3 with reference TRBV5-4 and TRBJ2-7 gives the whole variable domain ETGVTQSPTHLIKTRGQQVTLRCSSQSGHNTVSWYQQALGQGPQFIFQYYREEENGRGNFPPRFSGLQFPNYSSELNVNALELDDSALYLCASSLVLAASYEQYFGPGTRLTVT.

The CDR3 sequence: CSASYRGADTGELFF. Written as DNA, the CDR3 is TGCAGTGCTAGTTATCGGGGGGCCGACACCGGGGAGCTGTTTTTT. The chain has TRBV20-1 and TRBJ2-2, with D tentatively TRBD2 (7 bases). CDR1 DFQATT and CDR2 SNEGSKA come from the germline V gene (reference sequence). V was clipped by 3 bases and J by 3 bases, with 14 bases between them. The CDR3 spans 15 residues.

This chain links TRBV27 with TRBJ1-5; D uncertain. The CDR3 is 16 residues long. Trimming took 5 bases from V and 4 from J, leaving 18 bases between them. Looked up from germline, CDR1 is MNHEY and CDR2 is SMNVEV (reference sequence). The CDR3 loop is CASSDGPLSINQPQHF. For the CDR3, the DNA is TGTGCCAGCAGTGATGGGCCTCTATCCATAAATCAGCCCCAGCATTTT.

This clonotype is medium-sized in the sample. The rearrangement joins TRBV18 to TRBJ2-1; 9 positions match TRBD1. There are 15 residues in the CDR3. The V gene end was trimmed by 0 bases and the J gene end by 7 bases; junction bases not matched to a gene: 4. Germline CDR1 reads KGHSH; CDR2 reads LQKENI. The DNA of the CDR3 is TGTGCCAGCTCACCACCCCGGGACAGGGCAAATGAGCAGTTCTTC. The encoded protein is CASSPPRDRANEQFF.

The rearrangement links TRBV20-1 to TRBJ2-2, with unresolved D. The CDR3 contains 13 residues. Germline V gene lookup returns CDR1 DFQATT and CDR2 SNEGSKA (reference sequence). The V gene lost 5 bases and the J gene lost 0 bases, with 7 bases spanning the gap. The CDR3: CSASHSNTGELFF. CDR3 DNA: TGCAGTGCTTCCCACTCGAACACCGGGGAGCTGTTTTTT.

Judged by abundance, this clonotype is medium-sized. CDR3 coding DNA: TGTGCCAGCTCACCACTGGACAGGGCGATTTCACCCCTCCACTTT. The encoded protein is CASSPLDRAISPLHF. The J gene is TRBJ1-6, the V gene TRBV18, with 8 bases fitting TRBD1. Trimming cost V 1 base and J 9 bases; bases outside gene matches: 5. The CDR3 is 15 residues long. The germline V gene encodes CDR1 KGHSH and CDR2 LQKENI.

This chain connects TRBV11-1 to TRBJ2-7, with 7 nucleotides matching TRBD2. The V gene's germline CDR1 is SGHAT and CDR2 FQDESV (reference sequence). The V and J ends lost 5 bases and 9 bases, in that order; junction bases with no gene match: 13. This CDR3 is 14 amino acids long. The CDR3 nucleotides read TGTGCCAGCAGCCCTGTGGGAGGGAATAGGGTGCAGTACTTC. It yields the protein CASSPVGGNRVQYF.

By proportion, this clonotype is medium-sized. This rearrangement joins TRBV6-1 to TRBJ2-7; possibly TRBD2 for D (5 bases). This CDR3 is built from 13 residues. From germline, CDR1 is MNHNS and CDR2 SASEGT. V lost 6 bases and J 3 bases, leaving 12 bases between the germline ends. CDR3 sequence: CASSQDGLYEQYF. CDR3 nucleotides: TGTGCCAGCAGCCAAGACGGACTCTACGAGCAGTACTTC.

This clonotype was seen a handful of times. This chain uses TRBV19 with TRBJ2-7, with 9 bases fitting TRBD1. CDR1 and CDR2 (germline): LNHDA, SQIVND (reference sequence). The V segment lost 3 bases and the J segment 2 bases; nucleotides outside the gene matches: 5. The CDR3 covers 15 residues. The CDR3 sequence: CASSMHRTGAYEQYF. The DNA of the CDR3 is TGTGCCAGTAGTATGCACCGGACAGGGGCCTACGAGCAGTACTTC. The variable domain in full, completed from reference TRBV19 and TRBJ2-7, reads DGGITQSPKYLFRKEGQNVTLSCEQNLNHDAMYWYRQDPGQGLRLIYYSQIVNDFQKGDIAEGYSVSREKKESFPLTVTSAQKNPTAFYLCASSMHRTGAYEQYFGPGTRLTVT.

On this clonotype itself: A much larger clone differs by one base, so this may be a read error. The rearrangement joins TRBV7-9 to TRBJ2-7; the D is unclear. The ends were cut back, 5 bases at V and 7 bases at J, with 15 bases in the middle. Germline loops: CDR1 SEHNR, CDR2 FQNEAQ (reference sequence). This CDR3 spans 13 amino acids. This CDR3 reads CASSPSSYNEQYF. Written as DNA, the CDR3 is TGTGCCAGCAGCCCCAGCTCCTACAATGAGCAGTACTTC.

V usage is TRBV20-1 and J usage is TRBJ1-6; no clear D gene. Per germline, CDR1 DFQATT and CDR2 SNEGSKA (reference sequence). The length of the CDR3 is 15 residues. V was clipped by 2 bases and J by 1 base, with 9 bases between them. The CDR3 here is CSARTPRSYNSPLHF. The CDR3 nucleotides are TGCAGTGCTAGAACCCCAAGATCCTATAATTCACCCCTCCACTTT.

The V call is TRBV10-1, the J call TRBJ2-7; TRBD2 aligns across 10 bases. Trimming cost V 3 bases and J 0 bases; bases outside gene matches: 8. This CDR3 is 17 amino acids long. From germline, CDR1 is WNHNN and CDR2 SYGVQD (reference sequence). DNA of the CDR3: TGCGCCAGCAGTGACGGACTAGCGGCCACTAGCTCCTACGAGCAGTACTTC. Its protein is CASSDGLAATSSYEQYF.

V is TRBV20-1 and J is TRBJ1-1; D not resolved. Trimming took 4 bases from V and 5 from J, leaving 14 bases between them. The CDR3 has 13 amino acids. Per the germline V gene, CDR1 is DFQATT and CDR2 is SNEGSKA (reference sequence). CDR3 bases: TGCAGTGCTACGACCGGGAAGAGGACTGAAGCTTTCTTT. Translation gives CSATTGKRTEAFF.